The next 27 T cell receptor beta chains were all read from a single sample in a study of radiation and T cells in renal cell carcinoma. The time point was: baseline pretreatment blood. Regarding treatment: 15 Gy SBRT to primary tumor, nephrectomy 4 weeks later. Produced via immunoSEQ multiplex PCR; TCRdb's table is partial and in-frame only. Of about 140,000 clones detected, approximately 87% appear once; the ten largest clones hold approximately 24%. The sample consisted of blood, taken from a patient whose treatment included radiotherapy and nephrectomy. These receptors came from a woman aged 45-60 years with renal cell carcinoma.

The V call is TRBV6-6, the J call TRBJ1-2; D is perhaps TRBD1 (6 bases). The CDR3 has 14 residues. Trimming took 5 bases from V and 4 from J, leaving 14 bases between them. Germline CDR1 reads MNHNY; CDR2 reads SVGAGI (reference sequence). The CDR3 sequence is CASSTGRVGYGYTF. The CDR3 DNA sequence: TGTGCCAGCAGTACAGGGAGAGTTGGCTATGGCTACACCTTC.

The V gene is TRBV6-6, the J gene TRBJ1-1, with a tentative D call TRBD1 (5 bases). Germline values: CDR1 MNHNY, CDR2 SVGAGI (reference sequence). The CDR3 runs 15 residues. The V end lost 5 bases, the J end lost 0 bases, and 13 bases lay between the germline ends. The CDR3: CASSGPGRMNTEAFF. CDR3 DNA sequence: TGTGCCAGCAGTGGGCCGGGACGGATGAACACTGAAGCTTTCTTT.

The chain is built from TRBV10-3 and TRBJ2-7, with D perhaps matching TRBD2 (5 bases). Trimming cost V 2 bases and J 0 bases, with 11 bases left between them. Germline CDR1 and CDR2: ENHRY and SYGVKD. This CDR3 region has 15 residues. The DNA for the CDR3 is TGTGCCATCAGTGAGAATCTAGCCGGCTCCTACGAGCAGTACTTC. The encoded protein is CAISENLAGSYEQYF.

V is TRBV11-3 and J is TRBJ2-7; TRBD1 matches 9 bases. This CDR3 comprises 14 residues. V trimming: 4 bases; J trimming: 6 bases; junction bases outside the gene matches: 7. Per germline, CDR1 SGHNT and CDR2 YENEEA. The CDR3 DNA reads as TGTGCCAGCAGCTGGGACAGGGCCAGCATCGAGCAGTACTTC. Translated: CASSWDRASIEQYF.

This sequence joins TRBV5-1 and TRBJ2-5, with D maybe TRBD2 (5 bases). This CDR3 has 16 amino acids. Trimming stripped 1 base from V and 1 base from J, with 14 bases between. Per the germline V gene, CDR1 is SGHRS and CDR2 is YFSETQ. CDR3 DNA sequence: TGCGCCAGCAGCTTGATGGGGTTGAGGGCCCAAGAGACCCAGTACTTC. Protein sequence: CASSLMGLRAQETQYF.

The chain links TRBV18 to TRBJ2-1; 14 positions match TRBD2. The germline V gene has CDR1 KGHSH and CDR2 LQKENI. This CDR3 comprises 16 residues. V lost 3 bases and J lost 8; bases outside the gene matches: 6. CDR3 sequence (DNA): TGTGCCAGCTCACCCGGACTAGCGGGGGGCCTGTATGAGCAGTTCTTC. Translating gives CASSPGLAGGLYEQFF.

The chain recombines TRBV9 with TRBJ2-5; D gene uncertain. The germline V and J ends were trimmed by 0 bases and 3 bases, with 6 bases remaining between them. This CDR3 region has 13 residues. Germline V lookup: CDR1 SGDLS, CDR2 YYNGEE. The CDR3 here is CASSVGVEETQYF. In DNA form, the CDR3 reads TGTGCCAGCAGCGTAGGCGTCGAAGAGACCCAGTACTTC.

The chain carries TRBV10-3 and TRBJ1-2; TRBD1 agrees at 8 bases. Per the germline V gene, CDR1 is ENHRY and CDR2 is SYGVKD. The CDR3 totals 15 residues. J gave up 8 bases and V 5 bases, and 13 bases lay outside the gene matches. The CDR3 here is CAISSRTGKSDGYTF. CDR3 nucleotide sequence: TGTGCCATCAGTTCCCGGACAGGGAAAAGTGACGGCTACACCTTC.

This clone was observed a handful of times. CDR3 DNA sequence: TGTGCCAGCCGGGGCAGGGGGACTGAAGCTTTCTTT. Amino acid sequence: CASRGRGTEAFF. The chain uses TRBV6-4 and TRBJ1-1; TRBD1 matches 7 bases. Looked up from germline, CDR1 is MRHNA and CDR2 is SNTAGT. J was trimmed by 5 bases and V by 8 bases; bases with no gene match: 5. The CDR3 contains 12 residues.

This chain links TRBV7-2 with TRBJ1-5; 9 nucleotides agree with TRBD1. V shed 4 bases and J 0 bases; nucleotides not matched to a gene: 4. This CDR3 region has 16 residues. Germline V gives CDR1 SGHTA, CDR2 FQGNSA. The CDR3 DNA sequence: TGTGCCAGCAGCTGGGGACAGGGTTATAGCAATCAGCCCCAGCATTTT. This codes for CASSWGQGYSNQPQHF.

This sequence joins TRBV7-2 and TRBJ2-7; D is undetermined. The CDR3 spans 12 residues. The germline V and J ends were trimmed by 2 bases and 2 bases, with 4 bases remaining between them. CDR1 and CDR2 (germline): SGHTA, FQGNSA. The CDR3 nucleotides are TGTGCCAGCAGCTTATCCACCTACGAGCAGTACTTC. As protein: CASSLSTYEQYF. The full variable domain, in which reference TRBV7-2 and TRBJ2-7 provide the parts outside the CDR3, is GAGVSQSPSNKVTEKGKDVELRCDPISGHTALYWYRQSLGQGLEFLIYFQGNSAPDKSGLPSDRFSAERTGGSVSTLTIQRTQQEDSAVYLCASSLSTYEQYFGPGTRLTVT.

The rearrangement uses TRBV4-3 and TRBJ2-5; maybe TRBD2 (7 bases). Germline V gene lookup returns CDR1 LGHNA and CDR2 YSLEER. The CDR3 extends over 16 amino acids. Trimming took 4 bases from V and 2 from J, leaving 17 bases between them. The CDR3 sequence: CASSPDGRGGQETQYF. The CDR3 DNA is TGCGCCAGCAGCCCCGACGGAAGGGGGGGACAAGAGACCCAGTACTTC.

This rearrangement joins TRBV7-9 to TRBJ2-1; maybe TRBD2 (6 bases). CDR3 length: 15 residues. The V end was cut by 3 bases, the J end by 1 base, with 10 bases between. CDR1 is SEHNR and CDR2 is FQNEAQ in the germline V gene (reference sequence). Here the CDR3 reads CASSFSGSSYNEQFF. For the CDR3, the DNA is TGTGCCAGCAGCTTTAGCGGCTCTTCCTACAATGAGCAGTTCTTC.

The rearrangement links TRBV6-1 to TRBJ1-5; D not certain. Germline CDR1 reads MNHNS; CDR2 reads SASEGT. V gave up 1 base and J gave up 15 bases, with 19 bases separating them. The CDR3 is 14 residues long. CDR3 nucleotide sequence: TGTGCCAGCAGTGAAGTGGGTGTTGAAGGGTGGCGGCATTTT. It is translated as CASSEVGVEGWRHF.

This sequence joins TRBV6-6 and TRBJ2-7; D may be TRBD1 or TRBD2 (5 bases each). The CDR3 has 14 residues. The V end lost 2 bases, the J end lost 9 bases, and 17 bases lay between the germline ends. Germline CDR1 is MNHNY and CDR2 is SVGAGI (reference sequence). As DNA, the CDR3 is TGTGCCAGCAGTTACGCGGCAGGGCCTCGGGGGCAGTACTTC. It yields the protein CASSYAAGPRGQYF.

This clone was counted between two and nine times. The V gene is TRBV2, the J gene TRBJ1-2; maybe TRBD1 (6 bases). Germline V gene lookup returns CDR1 SNHLY and CDR2 FYNNEI. This CDR3 region has 12 residues. The germline V and J ends were trimmed by 5 bases and 8 bases, with 12 bases remaining between them. The DNA of the CDR3 is TGTGCCAGCAGTTGGGACATTGACGGCTACACCTTC. As protein: CASSWDIDGYTF.

This chain connects TRBV5-4 to TRBJ2-2, with 9 bases fitting TRBD2. In germline, CDR1 is SGHNT, CDR2 YYREEE (reference sequence). The J segment lost 4 bases and the V segment lost 1 base, leaving 5 bases of the junction unmatched. CDR3 length: 16 residues. The CDR3 nucleotides read TGTGCCAGCAGCTTGTTAGCGGGAGTGGGCACCGGGGAGCTGTTTTTT. It is translated as CASSLLAGVGTGELFF.

The chain couples TRBV30 to TRBJ1-2, with D possibly being TRBD1 (6 bases). The CDR3 is 14 amino acids. Germline CDR1 reads GTSNPN; CDR2 reads SVGIG (reference sequence). V lost 2 bases and J lost 4, with 14 bases in between. For the CDR3, the DNA is TGTGCCTGGAGTCCTCCCCCAGGGGTCTATGGCTACACCTTC. It specifies CAWSPPPGVYGYTF.

In its sample, this clone was seen once. The J gene is TRBJ1-3, the V gene TRBV30; D not resolved. The V and J ends lost 1 base and 0 bases respectively, with 16 bases between them. The germline CDR1 and CDR2 sequences are GTSNPN and SVGIG (reference sequence). The CDR3 is 17 residues long. The CDR3 bases are TGTGCCTGGAGTGCACTCAACGCCGGGAACTCTGGAAACACCATATATTTT. Protein sequence: CAWSALNAGNSGNTIYF.

The V gene is TRBV5-4, the J gene TRBJ1-3; tentatively, D is TRBD1 (6 bases). The CDR3 loop spans 17 amino acids. V was cut by 4 bases and J by 0 bases, with 17 bases left in between. In germline, CDR1 is SGHNT, CDR2 YYREEE (reference sequence). Written as DNA, the CDR3 is TGTGCCAGCAGCCTCCCGGGACACGCGAGCTCTGGAAACACCATATATTTT. Its translation is CASSLPGHASSGNTIYF.

The rearrangement uses TRBV7-9 and TRBJ2-3; 7 bases are shared with TRBD2. Germline CDR1 and CDR2: SEHNR and FQNEAQ (reference sequence). V dropped 5 bases and J dropped 1; count of bases not matched to a gene: 3. This CDR3 is built from 14 residues. CDR3 DNA: TGTGCCAGCAGCAACCGGGGGGGCACAGATACGCAGTATTTT. It is translated as CASSNRGGTDTQYF.

This clone was seen only once. The chain employs TRBV5-1 and TRBJ2-3; unclear D gene. CDR1 SGHRS and CDR2 YFSETQ come from the germline V gene. The CDR3 runs 15 residues. Trimming removed 7 bases from V and 5 bases from J, with 20 bases in between. Here the CDR3 DNA reads TGCGCCAGCCGACCTGACACTTCCGATGGAGATACGCAGTATTTT. Its translation is CASRPDTSDGDTQYF.

The chain couples TRBV4-3 to TRBJ2-7; 8 nucleotides line up with TRBD1. Germline values: CDR1 LGHNA, CDR2 YSLEER. The length of the CDR3 is 13 residues. V was clipped by 4 bases and J by 3 bases; unmatched bases: 2. The CDR3 is CASSLGQGYEQYF. The CDR3 DNA sequence: TGCGCCAGCAGCCTTGGACAGGGCTACGAGCAGTACTTC.

The chain recombines TRBV5-1 with TRBJ1-1; a weak D match, TRBD1 (5 bases). This CDR3 region has 15 residues. The V end was cut by 4 bases, the J end by 1 base, with 14 bases between. Germline CDR1 reads SGHRS; CDR2 reads YFSETQ. In DNA, the CDR3 is TGCGCCAGCAGCCCACAAAGGACACCGAACACTGAAGCTTTCTTT. Protein sequence: CASSPQRTPNTEAFF.

The V and J genes are TRBV19 and TRBJ1-5; D not resolved. Trimming left V 3 bases short and J 6 bases short, with 6 bases between. The CDR3 covers 12 residues. Germline CDR1 LNHDA, CDR2 SQIVND (reference sequence). The CDR3 here is CASSMLTQPQHF. DNA of the CDR3: TGTGCCAGTAGTATGCTCACTCAGCCCCAGCATTTT.

The CDR3 sequence is CAISQDLANTGELFF. CDR3 DNA sequence: TGTGCCATCAGCCAGGATCTCGCGAACACCGGGGAGCTGTTTTTT. This rearrangement joins TRBV10-3 to TRBJ2-2; no clear D gene. The V end lost 6 bases, the J end lost 0 bases, and 11 bases lay between the germline ends. This CDR3 comprises 15 residues. Germline V gene data show CDR1 as ENHRY and CDR2 as SYGVKD.

This chain joins TRBV5-4 and TRBJ2-1; D not certain. V dropped 1 base and J dropped 10 bases, with 6 bases sitting between them. There are 11 residues in the CDR3. Germline lookup yields CDR1 SGHNT and CDR2 YYREEE (reference sequence). Here the CDR3 DNA reads TGTGCCAGCAGCTTGACGGCAGAGCAGTTCTTC. Amino acids: CASSLTAEQFF.